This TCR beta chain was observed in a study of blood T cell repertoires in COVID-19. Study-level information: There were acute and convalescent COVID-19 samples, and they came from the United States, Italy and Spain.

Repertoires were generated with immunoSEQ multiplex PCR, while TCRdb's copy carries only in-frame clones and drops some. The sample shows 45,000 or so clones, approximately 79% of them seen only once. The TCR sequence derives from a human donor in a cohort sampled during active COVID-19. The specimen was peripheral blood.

CDR3 coding DNA: TGTGCCAGCAGCCAAGGCCGGGGGTCTAATGAAAAACTGTTTTTT. Amino acid sequence: CASSQGRGSNEKLFF. The chain has TRBV3-1 (or the pseudogene TRBV3-2) and TRBJ1-4; D possibly corresponds to TRBD1 (5 bases). With 1 base removed from V and 3 bases from J, the gap between germline ends came to 9 bases. This CDR3 region has 15 residues. Germline values: CDR1 LGHDT, CDR2 YNNKEL (reference sequence).